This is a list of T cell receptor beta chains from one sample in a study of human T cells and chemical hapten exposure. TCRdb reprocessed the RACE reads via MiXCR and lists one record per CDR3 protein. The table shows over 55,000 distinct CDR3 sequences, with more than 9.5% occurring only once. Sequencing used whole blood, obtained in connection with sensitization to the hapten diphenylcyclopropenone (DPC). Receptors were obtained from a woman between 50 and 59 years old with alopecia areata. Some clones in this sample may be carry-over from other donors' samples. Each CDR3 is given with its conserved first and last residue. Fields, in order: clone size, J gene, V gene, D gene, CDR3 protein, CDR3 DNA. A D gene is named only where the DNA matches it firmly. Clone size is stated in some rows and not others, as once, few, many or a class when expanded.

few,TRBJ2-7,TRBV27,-,CATQRESSLYYEQYF,TGTGCCACACAGAGGGAGAGCTCTCTATACTACGAGCAGTACTTC
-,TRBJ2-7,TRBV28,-,CASRQPATYEQYF,TGTGCCAGCAGACAACCGGCAACCTACGAGCAGTACTTC
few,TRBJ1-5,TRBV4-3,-,CASSRAYGFDQPQHF,TGCGCCAGCAGCCGGGCCTACGGCTTCGATCAGCCCCAGCATTTT
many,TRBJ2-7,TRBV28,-,CASSFVGGLYEQYF,TGTGCCAGCAGTTTTGTAGGAGGACTCTACGAGCAGTACTTC
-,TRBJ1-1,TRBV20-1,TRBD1,CSAHDRGLTEAFF,TGCAGTGCTCACGACAGGGGGCTCACTGAAGCTTTCTTT
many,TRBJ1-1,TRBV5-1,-,CASSFQENTEAFF,TGCGCCAGCAGCTTTCAGGAAAACACTGAAGCTTTCTTT
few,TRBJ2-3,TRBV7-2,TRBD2,CASSLTVEGGRTDTQYF,TGTGCCAGCAGCTTAACCGTCGAGGGCGGGAGGACAGATACGCAGTATTTT
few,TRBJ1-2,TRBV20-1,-,CSAMKEDRANYGYTF,TGCAGTGCCATGAAGGAGGACCGCGCTAACTATGGCTACACCTTC
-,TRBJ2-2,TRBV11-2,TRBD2,CASRPTSGGASGELFF,TGTGCCAGCAGACCAACTAGCGGGGGGGCCTCCGGGGAGCTGTTTTTT
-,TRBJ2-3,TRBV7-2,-,CASSLVTNIADTQYF,TGTGCCAGCAGCTTAGTTACGAATATAGCGGACACGCAGTATTTT
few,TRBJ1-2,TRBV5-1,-,CASSLAASYGYTF,TGCGCCAGCAGCTTGGCTGCGAGCTATGGCTACACCTTC
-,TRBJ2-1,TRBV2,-,CASSQRTTPLYNEQFF,TGTGCCAGCAGTCAACGGACTACCCCCTTATACAATGAGCAGTTCTTC
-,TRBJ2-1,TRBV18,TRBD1,CASSPPSGTGGLQEQFF,TGTGCCAGCTCACCACCATCAGGGACAGGGGGCCTACAGGAGCAGTTCTTC
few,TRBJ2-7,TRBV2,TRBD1,CASGVGQDYEQYF,TGTGCCAGCGGAGTTGGACAGGACTACGAGCAGTACTTC
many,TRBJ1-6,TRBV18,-,CASSPGELSPLHF,TGTGCCAGCTCACCAGGGGAGTTATCACCCCTCCACTTT
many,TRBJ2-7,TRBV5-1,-,CASSLVVMPYEQYF,TGCGCCAGCAGCTTGGTGGTTATGCCCTACGAGCAGTACTTC
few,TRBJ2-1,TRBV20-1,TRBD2,CSAVAGGGYNEQFF,TGCAGTGCTGTGGCGGGAGGAGGGTACAATGAGCAGTTCTTC
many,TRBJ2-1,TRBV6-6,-,CASSPTGRQFF,TGTGCCAGCAGTCCCACAGGGCGTCAGTTCTTC
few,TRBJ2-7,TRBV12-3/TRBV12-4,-,CASSLAGPYEQYF,TGTGCCAGCAGCCTGGCGGGGCCCTACGAGCAGTACTTC
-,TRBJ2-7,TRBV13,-,CASSGRGTYEQYF,TGTGCCAGCAGCGGACGGGGGACCTACGAGCAGTACTTC
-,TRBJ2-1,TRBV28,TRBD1,CASRTRTGEYNEQFF,TGTGCCAGCAGGACCCGGACAGGGGAATACAATGAGCAGTTCTTC
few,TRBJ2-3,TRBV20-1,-,CSAVDGTGVSDTQYF,TGCAGTGCTGTGGACGGGACTGGCGTGTCAGATACGCAGTATTTT
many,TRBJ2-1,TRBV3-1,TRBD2,CASSQPGTHPGLAVPPSHNEQFF,TGTGCCAGCAGCCAACCAGGGACCCACCCCGGACTAGCGGTACCGCCATCACACAATGAGCAGTTCTTC
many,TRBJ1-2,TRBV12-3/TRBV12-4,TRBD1,CASRKGQTVNYGYTF,TGTGCCAGCAGGAAGGGACAGACAGTTAACTATGGCTACACCTTC
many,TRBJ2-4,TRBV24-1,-,CATSDEGSGNIQYF,TGTGCCACCAGTGATGAGGGTTCGGGAAACATTCAGTACTTC
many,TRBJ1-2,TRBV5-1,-,CASSLVVNYGYTF,TGCGCCAGCAGCTTGGTGGTGAACTATGGCTACACCTTC
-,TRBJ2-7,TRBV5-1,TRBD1,CASSYGTGRYEQYF,TGCGCCAGCAGCTACGGGACAGGGAGGTACGAGCAGTACTTC
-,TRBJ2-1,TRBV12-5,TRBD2,CASGLSGTSGTMNEQFF,TGTGCTAGTGGTTTGTCCGGGACTAGCGGGACGATGAATGAGCAGTTCTTC